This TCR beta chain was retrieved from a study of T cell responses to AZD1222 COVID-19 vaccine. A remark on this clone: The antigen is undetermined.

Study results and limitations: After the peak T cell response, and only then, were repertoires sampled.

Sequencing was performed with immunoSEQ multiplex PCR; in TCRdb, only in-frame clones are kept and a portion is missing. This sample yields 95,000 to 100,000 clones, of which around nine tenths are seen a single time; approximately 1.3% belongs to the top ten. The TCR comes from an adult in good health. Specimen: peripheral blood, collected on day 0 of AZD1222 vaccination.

The CDR3 protein is CASSLGTGRTEAFF. The CDR3 DNA reads TGTGCCAGCAGCTTAGGGACAGGGAGGACTGAAGCTTTCTTT. The chain combines TRBV7-8 with TRBJ1-1, with TRBD1 matching over 8 bases. The CDR3 totals 14 residues. CDR1 and CDR2 from the germline V gene are SGHVS and FQNEAQ. Trimming at V came to 1 base and at J to 5 bases, leaving 3 bases not matched to a gene.